This T cell receptor beta chain was documented in a study of OX40 agonist ivuxolimab in advanced cancers. Study results and caveats: The study found that CD8+ T cells averaged more expanded clones than CD4+.

Notes on this clone: Its antigen is unknown.

TCRdb's copy holds only in-frame clones and misses some; the assay was immunoSEQ multiplex PCR. The profile shows 26,000 or so clones, around 85% of them singletons. V lost 4 bases to trimming and J lost 4 bases, with 10 bases between them. Germline V gene sequence: CDR1 SGHDN, CDR2 FVKESK. The CDR3 runs to 13 residues. The gene calls are TRBV14 and TRBJ2-5; D is possibly TRBD2 (6 bases). The source was CD4+ or CD8+ T cells sorted from blood, collected in a trial of the OX40 agonist ivuxolimab. This TCR was recovered from an adult with an advanced solid tumor such as melanoma, head and neck, liver or kidney cancer. CDR3 in DNA: TGTGCCAGCAGCCTCTGGACTACAGAGACCCAGTACTTC. This encodes CASSLWTTETQYF.